This T cell receptor (beta chain) was sequenced for a study of response to subunit inactivated influenza vaccine. Study-level points and caveats: Authors suggested few new T cells are recruited by each seasonal influenza vaccination.

The CDR3 has 16 residues. Germline CDR1 and CDR2: SGHAT and FQNNGV. Trimming removed 3 bases at V and 3 bases at J, with 17 bases between. TCRdb itself ran the RT-PCR reads through MiXCR, one entry per CDR3 protein. The table lists a few hundred thousand distinct CDR3 sequences, less than 25% of them singletons. A remark on this clonotype: Its antigen is unidentified.

The input for sequencing was PBMCs from blood, taken approximately 22 months after vaccination. This receptor was taken from a man between 50 and 75 years old who received an inactivated influenza vaccine. The gene calls are TRBV11-2 and TRBJ1-1, with unresolved D. This CDR3 is CASSFGTPLLYTEAFF. The CDR3 bases are TGTGCCAGCAGCTTCGGCACCCCCCTGTTGTACACTGAAGCTTTCTTT.